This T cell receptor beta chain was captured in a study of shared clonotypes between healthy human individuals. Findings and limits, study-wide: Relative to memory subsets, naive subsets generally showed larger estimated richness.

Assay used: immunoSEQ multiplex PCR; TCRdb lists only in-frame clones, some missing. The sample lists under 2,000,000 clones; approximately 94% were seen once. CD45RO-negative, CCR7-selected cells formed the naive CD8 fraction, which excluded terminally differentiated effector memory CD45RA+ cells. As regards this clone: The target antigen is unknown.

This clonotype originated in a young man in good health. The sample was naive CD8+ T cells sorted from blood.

This chain's CDR3 is CASSEAGQDSYEQYF. The CDR3 bases are TGTGCCAGCAGTGAAGCTGGACAGGATTCCTACGAGCAGTACTTC. The chain is built from TRBV2 and TRBJ2-7, with TRBD1 identical over 7 bases. The J segment lost 1 base and the V segment lost 0 bases, leaving 3 bases of the junction unmatched. Germline V gene lookup returns CDR1 SNHLY and CDR2 FYNNEI. The CDR3 totals 15 residues.